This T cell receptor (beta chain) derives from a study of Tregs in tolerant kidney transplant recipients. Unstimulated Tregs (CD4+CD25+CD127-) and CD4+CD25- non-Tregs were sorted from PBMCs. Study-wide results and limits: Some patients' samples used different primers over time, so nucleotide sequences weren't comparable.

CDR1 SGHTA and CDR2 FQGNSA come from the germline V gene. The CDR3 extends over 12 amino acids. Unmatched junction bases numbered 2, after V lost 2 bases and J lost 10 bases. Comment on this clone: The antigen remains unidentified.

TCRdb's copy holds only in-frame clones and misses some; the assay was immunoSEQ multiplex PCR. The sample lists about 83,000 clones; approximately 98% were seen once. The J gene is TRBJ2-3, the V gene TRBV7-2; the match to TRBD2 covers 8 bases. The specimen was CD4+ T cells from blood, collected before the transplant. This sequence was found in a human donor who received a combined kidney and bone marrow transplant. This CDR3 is CASSLPAGAQYF. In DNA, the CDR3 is TGTGCCAGCAGCTTACCAGCGGGGGCGCAGTATTTT.